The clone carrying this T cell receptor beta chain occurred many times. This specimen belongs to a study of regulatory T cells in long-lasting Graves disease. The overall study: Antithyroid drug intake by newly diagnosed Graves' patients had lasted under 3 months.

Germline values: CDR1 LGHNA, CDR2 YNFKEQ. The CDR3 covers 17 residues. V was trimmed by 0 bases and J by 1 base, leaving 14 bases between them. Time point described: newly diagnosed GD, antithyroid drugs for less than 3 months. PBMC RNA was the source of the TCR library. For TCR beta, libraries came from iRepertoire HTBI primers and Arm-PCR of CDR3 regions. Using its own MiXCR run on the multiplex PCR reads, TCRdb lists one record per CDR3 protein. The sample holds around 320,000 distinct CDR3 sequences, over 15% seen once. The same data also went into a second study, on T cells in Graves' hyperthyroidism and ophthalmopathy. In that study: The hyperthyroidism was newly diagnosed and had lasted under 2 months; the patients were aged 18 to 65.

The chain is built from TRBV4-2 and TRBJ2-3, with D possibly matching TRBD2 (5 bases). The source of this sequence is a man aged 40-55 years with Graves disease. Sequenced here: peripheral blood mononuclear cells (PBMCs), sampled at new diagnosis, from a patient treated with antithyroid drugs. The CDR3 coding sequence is TGTGCCAGCAGCCAAGAACCCGGGGATGGGGGCACAGATACGCAGTATTTT. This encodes CASSQEPGDGGTDTQYF.